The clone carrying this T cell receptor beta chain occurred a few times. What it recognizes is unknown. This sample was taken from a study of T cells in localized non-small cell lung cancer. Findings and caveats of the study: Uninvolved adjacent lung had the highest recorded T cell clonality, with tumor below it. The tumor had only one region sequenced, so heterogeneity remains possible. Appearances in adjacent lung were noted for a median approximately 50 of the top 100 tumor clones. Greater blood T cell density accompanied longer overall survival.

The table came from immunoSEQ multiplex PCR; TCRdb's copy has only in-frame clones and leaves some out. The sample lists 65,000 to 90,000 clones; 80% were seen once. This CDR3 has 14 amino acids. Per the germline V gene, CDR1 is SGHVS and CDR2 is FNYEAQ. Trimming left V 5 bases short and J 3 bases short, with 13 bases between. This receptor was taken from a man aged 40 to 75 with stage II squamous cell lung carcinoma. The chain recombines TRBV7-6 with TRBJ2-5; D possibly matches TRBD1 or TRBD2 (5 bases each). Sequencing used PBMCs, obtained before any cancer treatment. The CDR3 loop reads CASSPSGAKETQYF. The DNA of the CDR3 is TGTGCCAGCAGCCCTTCCGGGGCCAAAGAGACCCAGTACTTC. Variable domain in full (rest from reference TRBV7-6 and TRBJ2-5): GAGVSQSPRYKVTKRGQDVALRCDPISGHVSLYWYRQALGQGPEFLTYFNYEAQQDKSGLPNDRFSAERPEGSISTLTIQRTEQRDSAMYRCASSPSGAKETQYFGPGTRLLVL.